This TCR beta chain was observed in a study of T-cell memory formation after mild COVID-19. The study's findings and limits: Shrinking CD4+ clones were chiefly CM and EM; CD8+ ones were chiefly EMRA.

Each CDR3 protein is one row after TCRdb ran MiXCR on the 5' RACE reads. The repertoire has 350,000 to 450,000 distinct CDR3 sequences, 25% to 30% of them found once; the top ten carry about 14%. Germline-derived CDR1 and CDR2 are MNHEY and SMNVEV (reference sequence). The CDR3 has 17 residues. V shed 8 bases and J 2 bases; nucleotides not matched to a gene: 14. This clonotype was counted at least ten times. Its antigen is unknown. The chain recombines TRBV27 with TRBJ2-5; 10 bases agree with TRBD1. This clonotype was obtained from an adult woman who had mild COVID-19 (a few samples of this study predate the infection). Cell type and time point are not known. The sequenced sample consisted of PBMCs or a T cell subset sorted from them (not recorded which). The CDR3 DNA is TGTGCCAGCGGTTGGACAGGGGGTTCCTTAATTCAAGAGACCCAGTACTTC. Translated, it gives CASGWTGGSLIQETQYF.